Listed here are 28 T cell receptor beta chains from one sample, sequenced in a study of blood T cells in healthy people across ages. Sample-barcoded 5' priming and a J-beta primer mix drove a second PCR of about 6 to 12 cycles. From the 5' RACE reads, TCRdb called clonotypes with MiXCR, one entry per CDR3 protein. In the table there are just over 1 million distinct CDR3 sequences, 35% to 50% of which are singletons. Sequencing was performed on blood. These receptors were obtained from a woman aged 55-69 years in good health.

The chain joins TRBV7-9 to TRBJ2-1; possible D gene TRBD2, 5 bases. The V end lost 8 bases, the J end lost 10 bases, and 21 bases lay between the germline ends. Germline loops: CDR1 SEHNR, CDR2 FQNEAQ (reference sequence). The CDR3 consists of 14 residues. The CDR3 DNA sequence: TGTGCCAGCCGGAAGGGAGCTTCTCTGGACGAGCAGTTCTTC. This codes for CASRKGASLDEQFF.

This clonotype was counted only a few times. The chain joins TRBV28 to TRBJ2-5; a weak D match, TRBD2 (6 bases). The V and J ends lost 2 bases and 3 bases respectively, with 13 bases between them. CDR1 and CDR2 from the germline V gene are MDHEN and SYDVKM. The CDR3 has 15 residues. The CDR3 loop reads CASSLGAREEETQYF. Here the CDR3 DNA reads TGTGCCAGCAGTTTAGGGGCGAGGGAGGAAGAGACCCAGTACTTC.

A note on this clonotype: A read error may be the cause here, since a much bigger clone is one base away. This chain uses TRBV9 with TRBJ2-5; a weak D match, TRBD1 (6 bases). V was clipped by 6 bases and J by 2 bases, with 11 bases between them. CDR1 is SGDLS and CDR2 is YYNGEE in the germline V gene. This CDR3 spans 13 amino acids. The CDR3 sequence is CASTPGQQETQYF. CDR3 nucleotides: TGTGCCAGCACCCCCGGACAGCAAGAGACCCAGTACTTC.

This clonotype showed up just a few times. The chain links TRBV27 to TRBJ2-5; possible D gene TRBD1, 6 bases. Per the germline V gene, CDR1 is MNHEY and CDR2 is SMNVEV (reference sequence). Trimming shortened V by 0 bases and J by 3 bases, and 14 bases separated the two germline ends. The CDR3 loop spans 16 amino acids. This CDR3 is CASSLSRTALKETQYF. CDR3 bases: TGTGCCAGCAGTTTATCAAGGACAGCCCTGAAAGAGACCCAGTACTTC.

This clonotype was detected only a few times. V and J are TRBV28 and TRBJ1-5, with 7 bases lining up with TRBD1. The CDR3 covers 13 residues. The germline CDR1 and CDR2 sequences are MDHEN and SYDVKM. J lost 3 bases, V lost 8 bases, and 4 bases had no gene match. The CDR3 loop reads CASVTGFNQPQHF. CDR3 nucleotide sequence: TGTGCCAGCGTGACAGGGTTCAATCAGCCCCAGCATTTT.

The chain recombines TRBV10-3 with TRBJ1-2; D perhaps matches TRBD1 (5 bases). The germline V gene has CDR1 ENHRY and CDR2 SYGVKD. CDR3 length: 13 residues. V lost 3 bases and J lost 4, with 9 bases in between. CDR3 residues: CAISDGQGYGYTF. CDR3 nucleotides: TGTGCCATCAGTGACGGGCAGGGCTATGGCTACACCTTC.

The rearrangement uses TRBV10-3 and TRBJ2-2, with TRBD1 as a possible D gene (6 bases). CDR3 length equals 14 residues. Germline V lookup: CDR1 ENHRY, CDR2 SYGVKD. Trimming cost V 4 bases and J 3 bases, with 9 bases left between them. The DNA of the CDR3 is TGTGCCATCAGTGGTTCAGGGGACACCGGGGAGCTGTTTTTT. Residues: CAISGSGDTGELFF.

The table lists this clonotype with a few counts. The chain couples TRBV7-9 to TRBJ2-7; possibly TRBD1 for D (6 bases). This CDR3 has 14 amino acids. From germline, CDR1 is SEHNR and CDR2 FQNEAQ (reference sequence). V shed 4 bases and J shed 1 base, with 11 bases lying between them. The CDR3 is CASSSLQGSYEQYF. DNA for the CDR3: TGTGCCAGCAGCTCTCTACAGGGATCCTACGAGCAGTACTTC. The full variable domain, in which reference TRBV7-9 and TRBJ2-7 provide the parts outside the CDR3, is DTGVSQNPRHKITKRGQNVTFRCDPISEHNRLYWYRQTLGQGPEFLTYFQNEAQLEKSRLLSDRFSAERPKGSFSTLEIQRTEQGDSAMYLCASSSLQGSYEQYFGPGTRLTVT.

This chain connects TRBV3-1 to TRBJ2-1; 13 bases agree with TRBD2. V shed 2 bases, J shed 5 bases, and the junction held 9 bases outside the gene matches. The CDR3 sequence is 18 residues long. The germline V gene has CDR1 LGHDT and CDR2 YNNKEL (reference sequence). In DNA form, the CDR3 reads TGTGCCAGCAGCCAACATCGAGGGACTAGCGGGACCAACAATGAGCAGTTCTTC. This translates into CASSQHRGTSGTNNEQFF.

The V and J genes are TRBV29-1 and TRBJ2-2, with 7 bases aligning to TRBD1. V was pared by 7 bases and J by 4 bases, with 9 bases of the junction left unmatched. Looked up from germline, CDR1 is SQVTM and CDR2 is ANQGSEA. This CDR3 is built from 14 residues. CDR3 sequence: CSALTGKVTGELFF. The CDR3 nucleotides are TGCAGCGCATTGACAGGGAAGGTCACCGGGGAGCTGTTTTTT.

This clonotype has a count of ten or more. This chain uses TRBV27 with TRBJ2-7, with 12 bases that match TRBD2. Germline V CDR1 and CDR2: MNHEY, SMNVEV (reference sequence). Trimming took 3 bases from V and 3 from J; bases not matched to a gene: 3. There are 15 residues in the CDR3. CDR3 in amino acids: CASSLTSGSSYEQYF. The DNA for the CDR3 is TGTGCCAGCAGTTTGACTAGCGGGAGTAGCTACGAGCAGTACTTC.

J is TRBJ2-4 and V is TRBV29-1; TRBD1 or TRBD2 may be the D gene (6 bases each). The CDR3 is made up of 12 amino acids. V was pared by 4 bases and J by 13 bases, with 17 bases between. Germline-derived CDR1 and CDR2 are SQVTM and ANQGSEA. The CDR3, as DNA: TGCAGCGTTGCTTCGGGGGCTTGGGAGCAGTACTTC. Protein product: CSVASGAWEQYF.

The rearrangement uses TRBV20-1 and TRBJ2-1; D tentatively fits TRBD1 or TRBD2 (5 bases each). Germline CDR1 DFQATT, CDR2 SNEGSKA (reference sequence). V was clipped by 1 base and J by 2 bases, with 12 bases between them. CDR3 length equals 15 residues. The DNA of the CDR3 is TGCAGTGCTAGAGGGGGGTCGAACGCCTACAATGAGCAGTTCTTC. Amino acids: CSARGGSNAYNEQFF.

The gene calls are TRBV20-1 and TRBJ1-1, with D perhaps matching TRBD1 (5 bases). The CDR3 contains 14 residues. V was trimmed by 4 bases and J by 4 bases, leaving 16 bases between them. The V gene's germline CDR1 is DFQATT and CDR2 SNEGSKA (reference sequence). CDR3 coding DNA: TGCAGTGCTATGGAGGGGTGGGTCGGCACTGAAGCTTTCTTT. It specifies CSAMEGWVGTEAFF.

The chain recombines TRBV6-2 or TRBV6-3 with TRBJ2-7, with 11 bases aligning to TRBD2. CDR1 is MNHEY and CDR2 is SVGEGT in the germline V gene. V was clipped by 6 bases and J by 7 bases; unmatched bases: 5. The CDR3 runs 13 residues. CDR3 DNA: TGTGCCAGCAGGGCTAGCGGGAGGCATGAGCAGTACTTC. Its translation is CASRASGRHEQYF.

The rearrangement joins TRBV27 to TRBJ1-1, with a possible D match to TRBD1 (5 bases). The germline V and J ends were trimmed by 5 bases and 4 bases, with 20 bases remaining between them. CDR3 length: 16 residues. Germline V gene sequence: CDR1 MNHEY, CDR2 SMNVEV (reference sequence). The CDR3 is CASSQWRGAGITEAFF. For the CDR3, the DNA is TGTGCCAGCAGTCAGTGGAGGGGCGCAGGTATCACTGAAGCTTTCTTT.

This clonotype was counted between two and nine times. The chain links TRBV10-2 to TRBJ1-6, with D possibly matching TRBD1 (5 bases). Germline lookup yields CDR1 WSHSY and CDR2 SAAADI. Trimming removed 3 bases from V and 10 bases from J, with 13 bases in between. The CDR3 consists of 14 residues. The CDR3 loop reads CASSEVGGVSPLHF. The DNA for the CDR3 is TGCGCCAGCAGTGAAGTCGGGGGTGTATCACCCCTCCACTTT.

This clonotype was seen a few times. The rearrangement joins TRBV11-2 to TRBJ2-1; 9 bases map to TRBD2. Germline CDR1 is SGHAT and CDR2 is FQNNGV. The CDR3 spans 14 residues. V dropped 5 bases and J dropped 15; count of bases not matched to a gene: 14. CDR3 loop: CASSAARLAGVAFF. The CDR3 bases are TGTGCCAGCAGCGCAGCACGATTAGCGGGAGTAGCGTTCTTC.

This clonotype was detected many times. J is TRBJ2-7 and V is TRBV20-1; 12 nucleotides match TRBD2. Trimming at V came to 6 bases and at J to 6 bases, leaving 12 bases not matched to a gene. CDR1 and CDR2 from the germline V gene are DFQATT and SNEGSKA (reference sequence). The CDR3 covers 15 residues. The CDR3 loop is CSALTSGSARGEQYF. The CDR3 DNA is TGCAGTGCACTGACTAGCGGGAGCGCCCGGGGCGAGCAGTACTTC.

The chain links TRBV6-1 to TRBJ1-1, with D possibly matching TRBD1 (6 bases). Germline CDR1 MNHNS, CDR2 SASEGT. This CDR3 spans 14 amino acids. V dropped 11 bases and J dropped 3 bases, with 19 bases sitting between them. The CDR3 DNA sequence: TGTGCCTCAGGGCAGGGGTTGAGGTACACTGAAGCTTTCTTT. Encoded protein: CASGQGLRYTEAFF.

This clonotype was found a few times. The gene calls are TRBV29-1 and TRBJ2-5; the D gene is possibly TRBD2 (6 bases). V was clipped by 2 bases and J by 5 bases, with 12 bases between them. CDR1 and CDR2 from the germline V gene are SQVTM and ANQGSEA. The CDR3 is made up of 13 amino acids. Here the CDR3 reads CSVEQGGGETQYF. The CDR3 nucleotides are TGCAGCGTTGAACAGGGAGGTGGCGAGACCCAGTACTTC.

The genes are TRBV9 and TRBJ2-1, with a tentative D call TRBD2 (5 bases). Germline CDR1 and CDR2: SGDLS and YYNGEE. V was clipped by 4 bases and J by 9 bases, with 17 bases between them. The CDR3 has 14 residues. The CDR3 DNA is TGTGCCAGCAGCCCCTCCGGGGTCCGGGGTGAGCAGTTCTTC. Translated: CASSPSGVRGEQFF.

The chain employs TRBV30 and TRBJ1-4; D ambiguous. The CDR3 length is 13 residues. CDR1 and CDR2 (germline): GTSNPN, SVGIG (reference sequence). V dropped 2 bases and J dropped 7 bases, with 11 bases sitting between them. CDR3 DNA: TGTGCCTGGAGTAATCGAGGTGTTGAAAAACTGTTTTTT. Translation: CAWSNRGVEKLFF.

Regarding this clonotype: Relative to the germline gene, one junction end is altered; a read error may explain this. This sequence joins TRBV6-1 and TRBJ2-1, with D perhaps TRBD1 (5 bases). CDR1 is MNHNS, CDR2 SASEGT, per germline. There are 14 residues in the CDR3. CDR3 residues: CACRAAGSYNEQFF. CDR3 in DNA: TGTGCCTGCAGGGCGGCTGGCTCCTACAATGAGCAGTTCTTC.

The CDR3, as DNA: TGTGCCAGCAGCTTGGTGGGGAGTCTGGCCAAAAACATTCAGTACTTC. Translated, it gives CASSLVGSLAKNIQYF. J is TRBJ2-4 and V is TRBV11-2, with D possibly being TRBD2 (5 bases). The CDR3 has 16 amino acids. Trimming took off 3 bases at V and 1 base at J, with 13 bases between the two ends. CDR1 SGHAT and CDR2 FQNNGV come from the germline V gene.

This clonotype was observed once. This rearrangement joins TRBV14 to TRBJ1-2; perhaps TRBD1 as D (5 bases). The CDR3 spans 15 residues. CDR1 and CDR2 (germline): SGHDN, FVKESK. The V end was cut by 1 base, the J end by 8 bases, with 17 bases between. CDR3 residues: CASSQGFEQGCGYTF. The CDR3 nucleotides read TGTGCCAGCAGCCAAGGATTCGAGCAGGGATGCGGCTACACCTTC.

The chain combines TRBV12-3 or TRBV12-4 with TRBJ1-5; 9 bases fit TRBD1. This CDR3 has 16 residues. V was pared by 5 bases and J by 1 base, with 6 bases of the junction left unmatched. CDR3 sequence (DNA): TGTGCCAGCAGTACGAGGGACAGGGTAAGCAATCAGCCCCAGCATTTT. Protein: CASSTRDRVSNQPQHF.

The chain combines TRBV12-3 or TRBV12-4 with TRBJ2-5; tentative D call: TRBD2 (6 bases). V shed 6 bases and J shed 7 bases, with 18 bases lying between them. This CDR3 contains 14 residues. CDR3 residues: CASRLRRGSRTQYF. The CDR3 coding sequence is TGTGCCAGCAGACTCAGGAGGGGCTCACGGACCCAGTACTTC.